What follows are 24 T cell receptor beta chains derived from one specimen sequenced in a study of T cell responses to AZD1222 COVID-19 vaccine. This table comes from immunoSEQ multiplex PCR, and its TCRdb copy is limited to in-frame clones, with some not included. The sample holds about 180,000 clones; 80% to 90% are singletons and the top ten take approximately 6.9%. Sequenced here: peripheral blood, sampled on day 0 of AZD1222 vaccination. The receptor set was obtained from an adult in good health.

J is TRBJ2-1 and V is TRBV6-2 or TRBV6-3; TRBD1 agrees at 8 bases. The germline V gene has CDR1 MNHEY and CDR2 SVGEGT. The CDR3 consists of 15 residues. V dropped 5 bases and J dropped 0; count of bases not matched to a gene: 3. CDR3 in amino acids: CASSRQGNSYNEQFF. The CDR3 DNA reads TGTGCCAGCAGTCGACAGGGGAACTCCTACAATGAGCAGTTCTTC.

This chain joins TRBV29-1 and TRBJ1-2, with D tentatively TRBD1 (5 bases). Germline CDR1 is SQVTM and CDR2 is ANQGSEA. V was shortened by 0 bases and J by 8 bases, with 19 bases between the two germline ends. The CDR3 is 15 amino acids. CDR3 bases: TGCAGCGTTGAAGATGGGAGGGGAACCTTGCTCGGCTACACCTTC. It specifies CSVEDGRGTLLGYTF.

The chain combines TRBV18 with TRBJ1-1, with TRBD1 identical over 7 bases. V lost 5 bases to trimming and J lost 0 bases; unmatched junction nucleotides: 3. Germline CDR1 reads KGHSH; CDR2 reads LQKENI. This CDR3 has 14 amino acids. In DNA, the CDR3 is TGTGCCAGCTCATCAGACAGGGTGAACACTGAAGCTTTCTTT. Translated: CASSSDRVNTEAFF.

This clone was counted once. The chain employs TRBV6-2 or TRBV6-3 and TRBJ2-3, with TRBD2 matching over 8 bases. J gave up 5 bases and V 4 bases, and 11 bases lay outside the gene matches. Looked up from germline, CDR1 is MNHEY and CDR2 is SVGEGT. The CDR3 contains 16 residues. The DNA of the CDR3 is TGTGCCAGCAGTTCACCTCGCGGGGGGCGAGAAGATACGCAGTATTTT. Encoded protein: CASSSPRGGREDTQYF.

V gene TRBV19 combines with J gene TRBJ1-5; the D is unclear. Germline assignment: CDR1 LNHDA and CDR2 SQIVND (reference sequence). The CDR3 loop spans 14 amino acids. The germline V and J ends were trimmed by 3 bases and 1 base, with 7 bases remaining between them. The CDR3 DNA sequence: TGTGCCAGTAGTATTGGGGAAAGCAATCAGCCCCAGCATTTT. Translation gives CASSIGESNQPQHF.

The rearrangement joins TRBV28 to TRBJ1-5; D not certain. Germline CDR1 MDHEN, CDR2 SYDVKM. V was trimmed by 2 bases and J by 5 bases, leaving 10 bases between them. The CDR3 contains 14 residues. The CDR3 protein is CASSLASRDQPQHF. CDR3 nucleotides: TGTGCCAGCAGTTTAGCGTCCCGGGATCAGCCCCAGCATTTT.

This clone showed up just once. The rearrangement joins TRBV11-2 to TRBJ2-5, with 12 bases identical to TRBD2. CDR1 is SGHAT and CDR2 is FQNNGV in the germline V gene. Unmatched junction bases numbered 8, after V lost 1 base and J lost 5 bases. The CDR3 extends over 17 amino acids. CDR3 DNA: TGTGCCAGCAGCTTAGGGTTACTAGCGGGGGGTAGGGAGACCCAGTACTTC. Its protein is CASSLGLLAGGRETQYF.

The chain uses TRBV7-2 and TRBJ2-2; D unclear. Trimming shortened V by 8 bases and J by 2 bases, and 9 bases separated the two germline ends. This CDR3 has 13 amino acids. CDR1 and CDR2 from the germline V gene are SGHTA and FQGNSA. The CDR3 loop reads CASGSPNTGELFF. The DNA for the CDR3 is TGTGCCAGCGGGTCGCCAAACACCGGGGAGCTGTTTTTT. Filled out from reference TRBV7-2 and TRBJ2-2, the complete variable domain reads GAGVSQSPSNKVTEKGKDVELRCDPISGHTALYWYRQSLGQGLEFLIYFQGNSAPDKSGLPSDRFSAERTGGSVSTLTIQRTQQEDSAVYLCASGSPNTGELFFGEGSRLTVL.

The chain joins TRBV9 to TRBJ2-1; 7 positions agree with TRBD1. Losses at the gene ends were 3 bases for V and 4 bases for J; bases not matched to a gene: 7. CDR3 size: 15 residues. The germline V gene encodes CDR1 SGDLS and CDR2 YYNGEE. CDR3 nucleotide sequence: TGTGCCAGCAGCGCCACAGGGGCCGATTACAATGAGCAGTTCTTC. It yields the protein CASSATGADYNEQFF.

V is TRBV5-4 and J is TRBJ2-1; D not certain. The CDR3 runs 11 residues. Germline loops: CDR1 SGHNT, CDR2 YYREEE (reference sequence). Trimming pared 0 bases from V and 7 bases from J, leaving 2 bases between. CDR3 DNA sequence: TGTGCCAGCAGCTTGGGAAATGAGCAGTTCTTC. As protein: CASSLGNEQFF. The full variable domain, its missing parts supplied by reference TRBV5-4 and TRBJ2-1, is ETGVTQSPTHLIKTRGQQVTLRCSSQSGHNTVSWYQQALGQGPQFIFQYYREEENGRGNFPPRFSGLQFPNYSSELNVNALELDDSALYLCASSLGNEQFFGPGTRLTVL.

The chain couples TRBV4-2 to TRBJ2-7; 9 bases are shared with TRBD1. Germline CDR1 is LGHNA and CDR2 is YNFKEQ. The CDR3 has 16 residues. Losses at the gene ends were 0 bases for V and 5 bases for J; bases not matched to a gene: 8. In DNA, the CDR3 is TGTGCCAGCAGCCAAGACCGGGACAGGGTCTCTCACGAGCAGTACTTC. Translating it yields CASSQDRDRVSHEQYF.

The V call is TRBV6-5, the J call TRBJ2-2; 12 bases align to TRBD2. Per germline, CDR1 MNHEY and CDR2 SVGAGI. The CDR3 runs 15 residues. V trimming: 6 bases; J trimming: 4 bases; junction bases outside the gene matches: 3. CDR3 nucleotides: TGTGCCAGCAGGGGACTAGCGGGCCGCACCGGGGAGCTGTTTTTT. It encodes CASRGLAGRTGELFF.

V and J are TRBV27 and TRBJ2-5, with a weak D call TRBD1 (5 bases). This CDR3 has 15 amino acids. Germline V lookup: CDR1 MNHEY, CDR2 SMNVEV (reference sequence). V lost 6 bases and J lost 5, with 19 bases in between. CDR3 in DNA: TGTGCCAGCAGCCTGAATAAGGGGTTCGGGGAGACCCAGTACTTC. Translating gives CASSLNKGFGETQYF.

V gene TRBV18 combines with J gene TRBJ1-6; maybe TRBD1 (5 bases). The CDR3 is made up of 15 amino acids. The germline gives CDR1 KGHSH, CDR2 LQKENI. V lost 6 bases and J 4 bases, leaving 13 bases between the germline ends. The CDR3 DNA sequence: TGTGCCAGCTCTCCGGACACGCAGTATAATTCACCCCTCCACTTT. Amino acids: CASSPDTQYNSPLHF.

The CDR3 bases are TGCGCCAGCAGCCAAGGCAGGGGGTGGAATTCACCCCTCCACTTT. It translates to CASSQGRGWNSPLHF. This rearrangement joins TRBV4-3 to TRBJ1-6; 7 nucleotides line up with TRBD1. V was pared by 1 base and J by 7 bases, with 4 bases of the junction left unmatched. Germline V gene lookup returns CDR1 LGHNA and CDR2 YSLEER. The CDR3 covers 15 residues.

V and J are TRBV7-2 and TRBJ2-3; no clear D gene. The germline V gene has CDR1 SGHTA and CDR2 FQGNSA. V lost 1 base, J lost 6 bases, and 8 bases lay in between. The CDR3 runs 13 residues. The CDR3 DNA sequence: TGTGCCAGCAGCTTAGTAGTCAGGGATACGCAGTATTTT. It translates to CASSLVVRDTQYF.

This chain links TRBV5-1 with TRBJ2-3; 8 bases line up with TRBD1. V trimming: 0 bases; J trimming: 2 bases; junction bases outside the gene matches: 5. Germline V gives CDR1 SGHRS, CDR2 YFSETQ. The CDR3 length is 16 residues. CDR3 nucleotides: TGCGCCAGCAGCTTGGGGACAGGGAGCCTCACAGATACGCAGTATTTT. Protein: CASSLGTGSLTDTQYF.

V usage is TRBV4-3 and J usage is TRBJ1-5; maybe TRBD1 (5 bases). The V end was cut by 2 bases, the J end by 6 bases, with 14 bases between. The germline gives CDR1 LGHNA, CDR2 YSLEER. This CDR3 contains 15 residues. The CDR3 DNA reads as TGCGCCAGCAGCCAAATGCAAGGGGCAGGTCAGCCCCAGCATTTT. This sequence encodes CASSQMQGAGQPQHF.

This clone was observed a single time. The chain joins TRBV5-6 to TRBJ2-5; D uncertain. V was clipped by 0 bases and J by 0 bases, with 6 bases between them. Germline V gene data show CDR1 as SGHDT and CDR2 as YYEEEE. This CDR3 has 14 amino acids. The CDR3 reads CASSLGQYQETQYF. The CDR3 nucleotides read TGTGCCAGCAGCTTGGGGCAGTACCAAGAGACCCAGTACTTC. Variable domain in full (rest from reference TRBV5-6 and TRBJ2-5): DAGVTQSPTHLIKTRGQQVTLRCSPKSGHDTVSWYQQALGQGPQFIFQYYEEEERQRGNFPDRFSGHQFPNYSSELNVNALLLGDSALYLCASSLGQYQETQYFGPGTRLLVL.

The rearrangement joins TRBV3-1 (or the pseudogene TRBV3-2) to TRBJ1-5, with TRBD1 as a possible D gene (6 bases). This CDR3 contains 17 residues. In germline, CDR1 is LGHDT, CDR2 YNNKEL (reference sequence). V lost 0 bases, J lost 4 bases, and 16 bases lay in between. The CDR3, as DNA: TGTGCCAGCAGCCAAGATGAACCGGGGGCCCCGAATCAGCCCCAGCATTTT. It codes for CASSQDEPGAPNQPQHF.

The V call is TRBV11-2, the J call TRBJ2-7; 8 bases match TRBD1. CDR1 is SGHAT and CDR2 is FQNNGV in the germline V gene. J lost 0 bases, V lost 4 bases, and 8 bases had no gene match. The CDR3 spans 16 residues. CDR3 amino acids: CASSSYRGKNSYEQYF. The CDR3 nucleotides read TGTGCCAGCAGCTCGTACAGGGGGAAAAACTCCTACGAGCAGTACTTC.

This chain connects TRBV2 to TRBJ2-7; D is unclear. Germline CDR1 SNHLY, CDR2 FYNNEI. The V end was cut by 6 bases, the J end by 7 bases, with 19 bases between. The CDR3 contains 14 residues. CDR3 DNA: TGTGCCAGCAGCCCATACAGCTTGGCCTCTGAGCAGTACGTC. Translation gives CASSPYSLASEQYV.

V gene TRBV9 combines with J gene TRBJ1-6; 7 bases fit TRBD1. Trimming removed 2 bases from V and 4 bases from J; junction bases left unmatched: 6. The germline V gene encodes CDR1 SGDLS and CDR2 YYNGEE. The CDR3 extends over 16 amino acids. The CDR3 nucleotides read TGTGCCAGCAGCGTTTCTCCAGGGGGGTATAATTCACCCCTCCACTTT. Protein: CASSVSPGGYNSPLHF.

This chain joins TRBV10-3 and TRBJ2-7, with D tentatively TRBD2 (6 bases). In germline, CDR1 is ENHRY, CDR2 SYGVKD. V shed 0 bases and J shed 6 bases, with 9 bases lying between them. The CDR3 totals 13 residues. CDR3 sequence reads: CAISESSGSEQYF. The CDR3 DNA is TGTGCCATCAGTGAGTCGTCCGGGAGCGAGCAGTACTTC.